The 11 T cell receptor beta chains reported below all come from one sample, sequenced in a study of control samples from healthy donors and cancer patients. Profiling relied on immunoSEQ multiplex PCR, and the TCRdb table lists in-frame clones only, not all of them. The repertoire holds some 150,000 clones, with nearly 96% as singletons. The sample taken for sequencing was blood. The receptors were sampled from a woman in her thirties in good health.

The V and J genes are TRBV5-1 and TRBJ2-7; 8 bases align to TRBD1. V was clipped by 2 bases and J by 2 bases; unmatched bases: 6. Germline-derived CDR1 and CDR2 are SGHRS and YFSETQ. This CDR3 comprises 15 residues. The CDR3 sequence: CASSFRTGLTYEQYF. CDR3 DNA: TGCGCCAGCAGCTTTAGGACAGGGCTGACCTACGAGCAGTACTTC.

The chain uses TRBV19 and TRBJ2-2; D is possibly TRBD1 or TRBD2 (6 bases each). Trimming pared 8 bases from V and 5 bases from J, leaving 12 bases between. Germline CDR1 LNHDA, CDR2 SQIVND (reference sequence). This CDR3 is 13 amino acids long. The CDR3 DNA sequence: TGTGCCAGTGTACAGGGAGGAACCGGGGAGCTGTTTTTT. As protein: CASVQGGTGELFF.

The V and J genes are TRBV6-5 and TRBJ2-7; D is undetermined. The CDR3 has 12 residues. Germline values: CDR1 MNHEY, CDR2 SVGAGI. The V end lost 6 bases, the J end lost 6 bases, and 12 bases lay between the germline ends. CDR3 nucleotides: TGTGCCAGCAGCCCCCCGGCCGGCGAGCAGTACTTC. Protein product: CASSPPAGEQYF.

V gene TRBV6-5 combines with J gene TRBJ1-2; 7 bases agree with TRBD1. Germline lookup yields CDR1 MNHEY and CDR2 SVGAGI. V shed 8 bases, J shed 4 bases, and the junction held 7 bases outside the gene matches. The CDR3 runs 13 residues. The CDR3 sequence is CASVAQGIYGYTF. In DNA form, the CDR3 reads TGTGCCAGCGTCGCACAGGGGATCTATGGCTACACCTTC.

CDR3 nucleotides: TGTGCCAGCAGTTTAAGGGATCGAGCGGGAGGGGTCCAAAACATTCAGTACTTC. Translation: CASSLRDRAGGVQNIQYF. The chain links TRBV28 to TRBJ2-4; 10 bases align to TRBD2. V was clipped by 2 bases and J by 5 bases; unmatched bases: 12. The V gene's germline CDR1 is MDHEN and CDR2 SYDVKM. CDR3 length: 18 amino acids.

The V gene is TRBV13, the J gene TRBJ2-7, with D possibly TRBD1 on 6 matching bases. The CDR3 is 14 residues long. V lost 2 bases and J 3 bases, leaving 11 bases between the germline ends. Germline-derived CDR1 and CDR2 are PRHDT and FYEKMQ (reference sequence). Here the CDR3 reads CASSLSYRVYEQYF. DNA for the CDR3: TGTGCCAGCAGCTTATCGTACAGGGTCTACGAGCAGTACTTC.

The V gene is TRBV5-4, the J gene TRBJ2-1; no definite D call. The V gene's germline CDR1 is SGHNT and CDR2 YYREEE (reference sequence). Trimming took off 0 bases at V and 0 bases at J, with 10 bases between the two ends. The CDR3 totals 16 residues. The CDR3 DNA reads TGTGCCAGCAGCTTGGAGGCAGCCACCTCCTACAATGAGCAGTTCTTC. Encoded protein: CASSLEAATSYNEQFF.

The J gene is TRBJ2-3, the V gene TRBV28; 7 nucleotides align to TRBD1. Germline CDR1 reads MDHEN; CDR2 reads SYDVKM. The CDR3 is 15 residues long. The V gene end was trimmed by 5 bases and the J gene end by 0 bases; junction bases not matched to a gene: 5. As DNA, the CDR3 is TGTGCCAGCAGTCCAGGGACAGTTAGCACAGATACGCAGTATTTT. The encoded protein is CASSPGTVSTDTQYF.

The chain employs TRBV6-5 and TRBJ2-2, with 9 bases matching TRBD1. Trimming removed 8 bases from V and 5 bases from J; junction bases left unmatched: 9. CDR1 and CDR2 from the germline V gene are MNHEY and SVGAGI. The CDR3 has 15 amino acids. CDR3 loop: CASVSGTGQTGELFF. For the CDR3, the DNA is TGTGCCAGCGTCTCCGGGACAGGGCAAACCGGGGAGCTGTTTTTT.

The V and J genes are TRBV28 and TRBJ1-2; 7 nucleotides align to TRBD1. Germline V gene lookup returns CDR1 MDHEN and CDR2 SYDVKM. This CDR3 has 12 amino acids. V lost 7 bases, J lost 9 bases, and 8 bases stayed unmatched. The CDR3 loop reads CASTGGIKSYTF. The CDR3 DNA follows: TGTGCCAGCACAGGGGGGATTAAGAGCTACACCTTC.

V and J are TRBV5-6 and TRBJ1-1; maybe TRBD1 (6 bases). This CDR3 contains 14 residues. Germline V CDR1 and CDR2: SGHDT, YYEEEE. V was trimmed by 4 bases and J by 0 bases, leaving 10 bases between them. The CDR3 DNA reads as TGTGCCAGCAGCGTGAGACAGGTGAACACTGAAGCTTTCTTT. Its translation is CASSVRQVNTEAFF.